This T cell receptor (beta chain) appears in the sequencing data of a study of blood T cell repertoires in COVID-19. The overall study: Researchers got acute and convalescent COVID-19 samples from the United States, Italy and Spain. Sample material is recorded as cDNA or gDNA derived from T cells, B-cell-depleted T cells, or PBMCs.

A note on this clone: This same CDR3 is encoded by further DNA sequences in the sample.

Authors' methods: For nucleated cells, counts were estimated from reference gene primer amplification. Profiled with immunoSEQ multiplex PCR; TCRdb holds only in-frame clones, not every one. That table furnishes V, J and clone size, whereas the DNA furnished D and trimming. The repertoire holds under 30,000 clones, around 86% seen once, with roughly 7.6% in the top ten. This receptor was identified in a man in his fifties or sixties with active COVID-19. Source material: peripheral blood.

The DNA for the CDR3 is TGTGCCAGCAGCCCGCGACAGGGCGCTACAGATACGCAGTATTTT. Translated: CASSPRQGATDTQYF. This chain joins TRBV11-3 and TRBJ2-3; 7 nucleotides agree with TRBD1. Germline loops: CDR1 SGHNT, CDR2 YENEEA. There are 15 residues in the CDR3. V dropped 5 bases and J dropped 3; count of bases not matched to a gene: 8.